The sequence of this TCR beta chain was determined in a study of T cells after yellow fever vaccination. Study results and limitations: Relatively few clonotypes were ones that appeared in both CD4 and CD8 compartments.

5'RACE template switching added a universal primer site and UMIs to TCR cDNA. TCRdb processed the 5' RACE reads anew with MiXCR; each CDR3 protein has one entry. The repertoire holds 300,000 or so distinct CDR3 sequences, with 10% to 15% as singletons. This clonotype was seen a few times. The antigen is undetermined. V shed 6 bases, J shed 7 bases, and the junction held 13 bases outside the gene matches. Germline V lookup: CDR1 DFQATT, CDR2 SNEGSKA (reference sequence). CDR3 length equals 14 residues. V is TRBV20-1 and J is TRBJ2-7, with TRBD2 matching 9 bases. The input for sequencing was CD4+ T cells sorted from PBMCs, taken 45 days after the yellow fever booster vaccination. The source is a young man who received the YFV17D yellow fever vaccine. Written as DNA, the CDR3 is TGCAGTGCGAGGCGTCTAGCGGGGCGGTTGGAGCAGTACTTC. Translating it yields CSARRLAGRLEQYF.